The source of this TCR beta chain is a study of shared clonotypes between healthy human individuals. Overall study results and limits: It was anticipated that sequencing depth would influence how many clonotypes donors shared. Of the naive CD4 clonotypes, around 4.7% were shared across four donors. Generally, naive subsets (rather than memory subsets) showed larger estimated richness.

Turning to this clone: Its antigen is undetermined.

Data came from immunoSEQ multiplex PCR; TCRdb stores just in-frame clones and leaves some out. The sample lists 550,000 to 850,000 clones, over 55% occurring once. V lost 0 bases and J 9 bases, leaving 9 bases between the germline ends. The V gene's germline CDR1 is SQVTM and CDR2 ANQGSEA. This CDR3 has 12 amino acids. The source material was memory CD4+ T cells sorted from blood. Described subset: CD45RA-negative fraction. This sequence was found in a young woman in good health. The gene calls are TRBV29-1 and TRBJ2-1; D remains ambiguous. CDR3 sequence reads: CSVEDQAVEQFF. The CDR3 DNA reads TGCAGCGTTGAAGATCAAGCAGTTGAGCAGTTCTTC.